This T cell receptor beta chain was documented in a study of identifying expanded T cells in peripheral blood. Trimming removed 1 base from V and 1 base from J; junction bases left unmatched: 0. Germline lookup yields CDR1 SGDLS and CDR2 YYNGEE. This CDR3 region has 15 residues. On this clone: The antigen remains undetermined.

Study results and caveats: Technical replicates showed around 1.2 changed clones; approximately 2 weeks 15 to 20; four weeks 19. Variance in clone template counts between roughly 2-week samples significantly increased with total template count across all healthy donors.

Sequencing was performed with immunoSEQ multiplex PCR; in TCRdb, only in-frame clones are kept and a portion is missing. The sample lists approximately 97,000 clones, 88% seen once, with approximately 14% in the top ten. During the collection period, no donor immune events like infections were recorded. The sequence derives from a person aged 18 to 70 in good health. The V call is TRBV9, the J call TRBJ2-1, with 9 bases that match TRBD2. Sequencing was carried out using blood. CDR3 coding DNA: TGTGCCAGCAGCGTAACTAGCGGGTCCTACAATGAGCAGTTCTTC. Protein: CASSVTSGSYNEQFF.